This T cell receptor (beta chain) was observed in a study of identical twins. Germline V gives CDR1 MNHEY, CDR2 SVGEGT. This CDR3 contains 13 residues. Trimming stripped 6 bases from V and 9 bases from J, with 15 bases between. MiXCR, run by TCRdb on the 5' RACE reads, gives a single entry per CDR3 protein. Found here are fewer than 500,000 distinct CDR3 sequences, approximately 24% of them singletons; the top ten hold over 2.5%. These same data were also listed under a study on T cells expressing NK-cell markers. That paper notes: Dominant NKG2C+ clonotypes made up roughly 1.0-8% of CD8+ T cells in several donors.

This receptor was taken from a woman under 30 in good health. The J gene is TRBJ2-1, the V gene TRBV6-2 or TRBV6-3, with TRBD2 as a possible D gene (7 bases). Material: CD4+ T cells sorted from blood. CDR3 sequence (DNA): TGTGCCAGCAGAACGGGGGGCCGTGGTGAGCAGTTCTTC. This codes for CASRTGGRGEQFF.